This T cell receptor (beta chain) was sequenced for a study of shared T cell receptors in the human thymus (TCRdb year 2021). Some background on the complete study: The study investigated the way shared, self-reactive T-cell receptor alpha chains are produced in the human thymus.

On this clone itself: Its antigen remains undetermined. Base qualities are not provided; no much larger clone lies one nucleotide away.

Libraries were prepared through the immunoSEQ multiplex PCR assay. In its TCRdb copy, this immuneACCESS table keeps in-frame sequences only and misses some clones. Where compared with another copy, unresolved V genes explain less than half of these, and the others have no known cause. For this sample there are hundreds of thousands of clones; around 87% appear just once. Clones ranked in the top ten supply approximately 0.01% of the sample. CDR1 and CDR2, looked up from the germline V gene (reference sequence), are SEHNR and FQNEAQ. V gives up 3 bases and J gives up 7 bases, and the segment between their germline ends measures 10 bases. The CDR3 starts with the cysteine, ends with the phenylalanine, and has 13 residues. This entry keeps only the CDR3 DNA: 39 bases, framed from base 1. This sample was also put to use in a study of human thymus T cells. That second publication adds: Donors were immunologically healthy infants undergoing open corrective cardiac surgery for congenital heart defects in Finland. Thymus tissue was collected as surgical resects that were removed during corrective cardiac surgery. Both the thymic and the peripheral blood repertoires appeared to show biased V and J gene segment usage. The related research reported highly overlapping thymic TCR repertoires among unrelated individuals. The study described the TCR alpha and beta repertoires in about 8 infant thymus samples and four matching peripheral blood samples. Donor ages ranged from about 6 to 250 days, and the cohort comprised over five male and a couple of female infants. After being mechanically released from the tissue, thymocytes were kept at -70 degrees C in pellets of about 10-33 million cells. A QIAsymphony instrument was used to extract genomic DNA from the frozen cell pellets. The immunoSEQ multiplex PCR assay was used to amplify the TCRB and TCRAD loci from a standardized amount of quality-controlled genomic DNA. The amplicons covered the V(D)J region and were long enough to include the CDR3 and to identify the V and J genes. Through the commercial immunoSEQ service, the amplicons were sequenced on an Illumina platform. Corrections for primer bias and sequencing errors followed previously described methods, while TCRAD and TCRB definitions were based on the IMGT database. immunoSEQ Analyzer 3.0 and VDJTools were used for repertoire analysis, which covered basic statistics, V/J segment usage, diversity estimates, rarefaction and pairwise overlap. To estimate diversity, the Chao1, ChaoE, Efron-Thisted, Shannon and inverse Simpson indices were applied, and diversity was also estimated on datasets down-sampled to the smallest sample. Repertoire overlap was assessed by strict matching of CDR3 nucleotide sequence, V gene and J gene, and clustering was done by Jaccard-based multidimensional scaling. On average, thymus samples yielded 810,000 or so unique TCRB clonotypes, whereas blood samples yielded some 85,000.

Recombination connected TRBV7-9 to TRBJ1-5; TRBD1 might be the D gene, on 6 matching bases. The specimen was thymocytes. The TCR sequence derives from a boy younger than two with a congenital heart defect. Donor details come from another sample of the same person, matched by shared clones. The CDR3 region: CASSLGAGQPQHF. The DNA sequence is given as TGTGCCAGCAGCTTGGGGGCCGGGCAGCCCCAGCATTTT.